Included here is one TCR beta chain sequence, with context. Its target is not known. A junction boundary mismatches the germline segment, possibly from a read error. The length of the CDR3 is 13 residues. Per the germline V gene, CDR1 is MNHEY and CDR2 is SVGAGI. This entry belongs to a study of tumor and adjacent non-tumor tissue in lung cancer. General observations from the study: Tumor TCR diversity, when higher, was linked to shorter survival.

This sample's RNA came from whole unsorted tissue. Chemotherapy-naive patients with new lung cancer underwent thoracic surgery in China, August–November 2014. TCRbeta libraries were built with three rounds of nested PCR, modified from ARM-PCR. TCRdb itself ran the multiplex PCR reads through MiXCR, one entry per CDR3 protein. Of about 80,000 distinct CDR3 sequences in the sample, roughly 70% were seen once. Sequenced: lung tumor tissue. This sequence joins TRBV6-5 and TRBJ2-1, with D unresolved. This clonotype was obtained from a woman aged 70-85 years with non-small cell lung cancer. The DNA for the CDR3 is TGTTCCAGCAGTTTCGACGATTCTAGTGGCCTGTTCTTC. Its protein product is CSSSFDDSSGLFF.